The 20 T cell receptor beta chains given below trace back to one sample, sequenced in a study of blood T cell repertoires in COVID-19. The table came from immunoSEQ multiplex PCR; TCRdb's copy has only in-frame clones and leaves some out. The data show about 82,000 clones, roughly 78% seen once. Sequenced sample: peripheral blood. The source is a man between 60 and 75 years old with COVID-19, enrolled during active disease.

The J gene is TRBJ2-7, the V gene TRBV2, with 7 bases that match TRBD1. The junction had 7 bases not matched to a gene; V was cut back by 5 bases and J by 3 bases. This CDR3 has 14 residues. From germline, CDR1 is SNHLY and CDR2 FYNNEI. The CDR3 sequence is CASSRDRADYEQYF. In nucleotides, the CDR3 is TGTGCCAGCAGTCGCGACAGGGCGGACTACGAGCAGTACTTC.

The chain couples TRBV5-1 to TRBJ2-3; D may be TRBD1 (5 bases). The V gene lost 1 base and the J gene lost 0 bases, with 12 bases spanning the gap. CDR1 is SGHRS and CDR2 is YFSETQ in the germline V gene. The CDR3 consists of 16 residues. The CDR3 DNA reads TGCGCCAGCAGCTTGAGGGGCGTTCCTAGCACAGATACGCAGTATTTT. This sequence encodes CASSLRGVPSTDTQYF.

The chain has TRBV6-1 and TRBJ1-3; D remains ambiguous. Trimming shortened V by 4 bases and J by 2 bases, and 15 bases separated the two germline ends. Germline V gene lookup returns CDR1 MNHNS and CDR2 SASEGT. The CDR3 runs 16 residues. The CDR3 sequence is CASSATTSLTGNTIYF. Here the CDR3 DNA reads TGTGCCAGCAGTGCCACGACTTCACTCACTGGAAACACCATATATTTT.

A single count supports this clone. The genes are TRBV18 and TRBJ1-2; a weak D match, TRBD1 (5 bases). The V end lost 1 base, the J end lost 3 bases, and 6 bases lay between the germline ends. Germline V gene sequence: CDR1 KGHSH, CDR2 LQKENI. There are 13 residues in the CDR3. The CDR3 region has the DNA TGTGCCAGCTCACCACGGGGGGACTATGGCTACACCTTC. Protein product: CASSPRGDYGYTF.

This chain uses TRBV29-1 with TRBJ1-5, with D perhaps matching TRBD1 (5 bases). The CDR3 is 13 amino acids. CDR1 and CDR2 (germline): SQVTM, ANQGSEA. The V end was cut by 4 bases, the J end by 2 bases, with 9 bases between. This CDR3 reads CSVGQSGNQPQHF. DNA of the CDR3: TGCAGCGTTGGACAGAGCGGCAATCAGCCCCAGCATTTT.

This chain links TRBV5-5 with TRBJ1-5, with D uncertain. V shed 3 bases and J shed 7 bases, with 14 bases lying between them. The V gene's germline CDR1 is SGHKS and CDR2 YYEKEE (reference sequence). The CDR3 totals 14 residues. Here the CDR3 DNA reads TGTGCCAGCAGCTCCGGTGCGGGTCCGCAGCCCCAGCATTTT. Amino acid sequence: CASSSGAGPQPQHF. The variable domain in full, with the rest retrieved from reference TRBV5-5 and TRBJ1-5, is DAGVTQSPTHLIKTRGQQVTLRCSPISGHKSVSWYQQVLGQGPQFIFQYYEKEERGRGNFPDRFSARQFPNYSSELNVNALLLGDSALYLCASSSGAGPQPQHFGDGTRLSIL.

The chain carries TRBV25-1 and TRBJ2-2; 8 nucleotides agree with TRBD1. The length of the CDR3 is 18 residues. Germline V CDR1 and CDR2: MGHDK, SYGVNS. J was trimmed by 7 bases and V by 1 base; bases with no gene match: 14. The CDR3, as DNA: TGTGCCAGCAGTGAATCCCCAGGACAGGGCCTTTCGGGCGGGGAGCTGTTTTTT. This codes for CASSESPGQGLSGGELFF.

The J gene is TRBJ2-3, the V gene TRBV6-2 or TRBV6-3; D is uncertain. CDR1 is MNHEY, CDR2 SVGEGT, per germline. Deletions cut 6 bases from V and 0 bases from J, with 10 bases between. This CDR3 comprises 14 residues. The CDR3 DNA reads TGTGCCAGCAGCCCCGTACGGAGCACAGATACGCAGTATTTT. Protein sequence: CASSPVRSTDTQYF.

The genes are TRBV20-1 and TRBJ2-7; 13 nucleotides align to TRBD2. Germline V gene sequence: CDR1 DFQATT, CDR2 SNEGSKA (reference sequence). V trimming: 3 bases; J trimming: 0 bases; junction bases outside the gene matches: 5. CDR3 length equals 16 residues. The CDR3 sequence: CSASYRTSGSSYEQYF. The CDR3 nucleotides are TGCAGTGCTAGTTATAGGACTAGCGGGAGCTCCTACGAGCAGTACTTC.

CDR3 sequence reads: CASSFPSGLVYGYTF. DNA of the CDR3: TGTGCCAGCAGTTTTCCCTCAGGTCTTGTCTATGGCTACACCTTC. The chain has TRBV6-6 and TRBJ1-2; no definite D call. V was pared by 4 bases and J by 4 bases, with 16 bases between. CDR3 size: 15 residues. Germline V gene data show CDR1 as MNHNY and CDR2 as SVGAGI (reference sequence).

The genes are TRBV27 and TRBJ2-5, with a weak D call TRBD1 (5 bases). This CDR3 is 13 amino acids long. CDR1 is MNHEY and CDR2 is SMNVEV in the germline V gene (reference sequence). V gave up 2 bases and J gave up 5 bases, with 9 bases separating them. This CDR3 is CASSLRAGETQYF. CDR3 coding DNA: TGTGCCAGCAGTTTAAGGGCAGGGGAGACCCAGTACTTC.

V and J are TRBV11-3 and TRBJ2-2; D is unclear. Germline values: CDR1 SGHNT, CDR2 YENEEA. Trimming left V 4 bases short and J 4 bases short, with 13 bases between. The length of the CDR3 is 15 residues. The DNA for the CDR3 is TGTGCCAGCAGCTACATCACACGTGGCACCGGGGAGCTGTTTTTT. Translation: CASSYITRGTGELFF.

This clone was seen a few times. This sequence joins TRBV2 and TRBJ2-3, with D possibly being TRBD2 (5 bases). V dropped 6 bases and J dropped 2 bases, with 9 bases sitting between them. This CDR3 spans 13 amino acids. Germline V gene sequence: CDR1 SNHLY, CDR2 FYNNEI. The DNA for the CDR3 is TGTGCCAGCAGCGAACTAGACACAGATACGCAGTATTTT. The encoded protein is CASSELDTDTQYF.

The gene calls are TRBV2 and TRBJ2-1; tentatively, D is TRBD1 (5 bases). Looked up from germline, CDR1 is SNHLY and CDR2 is FYNNEI. The CDR3 loop spans 19 amino acids. Trimming removed 5 bases at V and 1 base at J, with 24 bases between. In DNA, the CDR3 is TGTGCCAGCAGTCCCGACAGAGGAACGGGTTGGGGTTCCTACAATGAGCAGTTCTTC. Translating it yields CASSPDRGTGWGSYNEQFF.

This clone has at least ten counts. The J gene is TRBJ1-3, the V gene TRBV4-2; TRBD1 agrees at 8 bases. The CDR3 contains 21 residues. Germline CDR1 reads LGHNA; CDR2 reads YNFKEQ. V lost 0 bases to trimming and J lost 0 bases; unmatched junction nucleotides: 16. In DNA, the CDR3 is TGTGCCAGCAGCCAAGAGGTAGCCGGCAGGGGGCGACTATCCTCTGGAAACACCATATATTTT. Its protein is CASSQEVAGRGRLSSGNTIYF.

Only a few counts were recorded for this clone. The V call is TRBV12-3 or TRBV12-4, the J call TRBJ1-2; a possible D gene is TRBD1 (6 bases). CDR3 length: 13 residues. Deletions cut 6 bases from V and 6 bases from J, with 14 bases between. CDR3 DNA sequence: TGTGCCAGCAGATCTACAGGGAGTGATGGCTACACCTTC. Its translation: CASRSTGSDGYTF.

The gene calls are TRBV5-6 and TRBJ1-4; D remains ambiguous. V lost 3 bases, J lost 6 bases, and 15 bases lay in between. Germline CDR1 reads SGHDT; CDR2 reads YYEEEE. CDR3 length: 15 amino acids. CDR3 coding DNA: TGTGCCAGCAGCTCCATTGATCTACTTGATGAAAAACTGTTTTTT. Its translation is CASSSIDLLDEKLFF.

The chain uses TRBV2 and TRBJ2-3, with D maybe TRBD2 (7 bases). Looked up from germline, CDR1 is SNHLY and CDR2 is FYNNEI. Deletions cut 6 bases from V and 0 bases from J, with 13 bases between. The CDR3 contains 15 residues. The CDR3 nucleotides are TGTGCCAGCAGAAGGGGGGGTATGAGCACAGATACGCAGTATTTT. Protein: CASRRGGMSTDTQYF.

The chain has TRBV5-1 and TRBJ2-1, with TRBD2 identical over 7 bases. V lost 4 bases and J lost 4; bases outside the gene matches: 8. Germline values: CDR1 SGHRS, CDR2 YFSETQ. The CDR3 is made up of 15 amino acids. The CDR3 nucleotides read TGCGCCAGCAGCCCCACTAGCGCCTCTTACAATGAGCAGTTCTTC. Amino acid sequence: CASSPTSASYNEQFF.

The CDR3 region has the DNA TGTGCCAGCAGTTTTAACAGGGGGCTCGGAGAGACCCAGTACTTC. Translated: CASSFNRGLGETQYF. V and J are TRBV6-5 and TRBJ2-5; 9 positions match TRBD1. The germline V gene has CDR1 MNHEY and CDR2 SVGAGI. This CDR3 is 15 amino acids long. V shed 4 bases, J shed 4 bases, and the junction held 7 bases outside the gene matches.